The 32 T cell receptor beta chains given below trace back to one sample, sequenced in a study of T cells in Graves' hyperthyroidism and ophthalmopathy. Amplified regions were TCR beta CDR3 sequences from RNA transcripts. A first-round RT-PCR of the TCR CDR3 used the HTBI primer set. Each CDR3 protein is one row after TCRdb ran MiXCR on the multiplex PCR reads. This table has about 690,000 distinct CDR3 sequences, roughly 17% appearing once. The sample was blood. All receptors come from a man aged 50-60 years with Graves' hyperthyroidism.

V usage is TRBV10-3 and J usage is TRBJ2-1; 7 nucleotides align to TRBD2. The CDR3 covers 16 residues. Germline V CDR1 and CDR2: ENHRY, SYGVKD. V shed 4 bases and J 5 bases; nucleotides not matched to a gene: 11. CDR3 nucleotide sequence: TGTGCCATCAGTGCCTTTTGGAGCGGGGTAAACAATGAGCAGTTCTTC. It yields the protein CAISAFWSGVNNEQFF.

Ten or more counts support this clonotype. The chain carries TRBV19 and TRBJ2-5; D is possibly TRBD1 (6 bases). Germline loops: CDR1 LNHDA, CDR2 SQIVND (reference sequence). The V end was cut by 6 bases, the J end by 6 bases, with 14 bases between. This CDR3 has 13 amino acids. The CDR3 DNA follows: TGTGCCAGTAGCCGGACAGCTGGAAAGACCCAGTACTTC. It is translated as CASSRTAGKTQYF.

This rearrangement joins TRBV3-1 to TRBJ1-3, with D possibly TRBD1 on 5 matching bases. Trimming left V 4 bases short and J 4 bases short, with 14 bases between. The length of the CDR3 is 15 residues. Germline V gives CDR1 LGHDT, CDR2 YNNKEL (reference sequence). The CDR3 protein is CASSLRDGRGNTIYF. For the CDR3, the DNA is TGTGCCAGCAGCCTCAGGGACGGTAGGGGAAACACCATATATTTT.

This clonotype was detected many times. The chain uses TRBV29-1 and TRBJ2-7; 7 bases map to TRBD1. The CDR3 length is 15 residues. J gave up 7 bases and V 5 bases, and 17 bases lay outside the gene matches. Germline CDR1 SQVTM, CDR2 ANQGSEA. The CDR3 nucleotides are TGCAGCGTTAGGCTCACGGGACAGCCGACGGGAGAGCAGTACTTC. It yields the protein CSVRLTGQPTGEQYF.

The sample holds many counts of this clonotype. The CDR3, as DNA: TGTGCCAGCAGTTTACAGAGGGTAGAAGCTTTCTTT. Translating gives CASSLQRVEAFF. The rearrangement links TRBV28 to TRBJ1-1; unclear D gene. This CDR3 has 12 residues. Looked up from germline, CDR1 is MDHEN and CDR2 is SYDVKM. The germline V and J ends were trimmed by 2 bases and 8 bases, with 9 bases remaining between them.

The sample holds many counts of this clonotype. This CDR3 is CASRRGEDYEQYF. The DNA of the CDR3 is TGTGCCAGCAGAAGAGGGGAGGACTACGAGCAGTACTTC. The chain has TRBV27 and TRBJ2-7; TRBD2 might be the D (6 bases). Trimming shortened V by 6 bases and J by 3 bases, and 12 bases separated the two germline ends. The length of the CDR3 is 13 residues. Germline loops: CDR1 MNHEY, CDR2 SMNVEV (reference sequence).

Only a few counts were recorded for this clonotype. The rearrangement joins TRBV27 to TRBJ1-4; possibly TRBD1 for D (5 bases). CDR1 is MNHEY and CDR2 is SMNVEV in the germline V gene (reference sequence). This CDR3 has 15 amino acids. V was clipped by 2 bases and J by 6 bases, with 13 bases between them. The CDR3 DNA reads TGTGCCAGCAGTTTACTTGGACATGAAGATGAAAAACTGTTTTTT. Encoded protein: CASSLLGHEDEKLFF.

This clonotype was detected ten times or more. This chain joins TRBV12-3 or TRBV12-4 and TRBJ1-2, with D uncertain. The V and J ends lost 3 bases and 2 bases respectively, with 10 bases between them. This CDR3 comprises 14 residues. The CDR3: CASSFSGVNYGYTF. CDR3 coding DNA: TGTGCCAGCAGTTTTTCCGGGGTAAACTATGGCTACACCTTC.

This clonotype was picked up many times. This sequence joins TRBV7-8 and TRBJ2-5; 8 bases line up with TRBD1. V was pared by 4 bases and J by 5 bases, with 12 bases of the junction left unmatched. The length of the CDR3 is 16 residues. Per germline, CDR1 SGHVS and CDR2 FQNEAQ. The CDR3 spells CASSSPWDRQGETQYF. The CDR3, as DNA: TGTGCCAGCAGCTCGCCCTGGGACAGGCAGGGCGAGACCCAGTACTTC.

This clonotype was observed a few times. V is TRBV20-1 and J is TRBJ1-2; tentatively, D is TRBD1 (5 bases). The CDR3 totals 14 residues. The V end was cut by 6 bases, the J end by 3 bases, with 17 bases between. CDR1 and CDR2 from the germline V gene are DFQATT and SNEGSKA (reference sequence). CDR3 sequence: CSAPRDGSDYGYTF. DNA of the CDR3: TGCAGTGCCCCGAGGGACGGTAGCGACTATGGCTACACCTTC.

This clonotype was recorded many times. The genes are TRBV7-3 and TRBJ1-1; unclear D gene. V was trimmed by 0 bases and J by 4 bases, leaving 9 bases between them. The CDR3 is 14 amino acids. Per the germline V gene, CDR1 is SGHTA and CDR2 is FQGTGA. The CDR3 coding sequence is TGTGCCAGCAGCTTAACACACGAGGTCACTGAAGCTTTCTTT. Its protein is CASSLTHEVTEAFF. Complete variable domain (other parts from reference TRBV7-3 and TRBJ1-1): GAGVSQTPSNKVTEKGKYVELRCDPISGHTALYWYRQSLGQGPEFLIYFQGTGAADDSGLPNDRFFAVRPEGSVSTLKIQRTERGDSAVYLCASSLTHEVTEAFFGQGTRLTVV.

The chain carries TRBV3-1 and TRBJ1-6; TRBD1 agrees at 8 bases. The V gene end was trimmed by 3 bases and the J gene end by 7 bases; junction bases not matched to a gene: 5. Germline CDR1 LGHDT, CDR2 YNNKEL (reference sequence). The CDR3 contains 15 residues. The CDR3 coding sequence is TGTGCCAGCAGCCACGGACAGGGATGGAATTCACCCCTCCACTTT. It yields the protein CASSHGQGWNSPLHF.

This clonotype was detected ten times or more. The chain employs TRBV7-3 and TRBJ2-4; 9 nucleotides align to TRBD1. The V gene's germline CDR1 is SGHTA and CDR2 FQGTGA. Unmatched junction bases numbered 5, after V lost 5 bases and J lost 0 bases. The CDR3 has 16 residues. CDR3 nucleotides: TGTGCCAGCAGCCCTGGACAGGGGCGAGCCAAAAACATTCAGTACTTC. Translation gives CASSPGQGRAKNIQYF.

This clonotype was recorded a few times. The V and J genes are TRBV6-1 and TRBJ2-7, with 7 nucleotides matching TRBD1. Per the germline V gene, CDR1 is MNHNS and CDR2 is SASEGT. V shed 6 bases and J 3 bases; nucleotides not matched to a gene: 11. This CDR3 is 15 amino acids long. CDR3 in amino acids: CASRARRQGYYEQYF. CDR3 sequence (DNA): TGTGCCAGCAGGGCTCGACGACAGGGCTACTACGAGCAGTACTTC.

CDR3 coding DNA: TGTGCCAGCAGTCCCCTGCGGGAACCCGGAGAGCAGTACTTC. Its protein product is CASSPLREPGEQYF. The V gene is TRBV27, the J gene TRBJ2-7; tentative D call: TRBD2 (6 bases). Germline V CDR1 and CDR2: MNHEY, SMNVEV (reference sequence). The CDR3 has 14 amino acids. V was pared by 5 bases and J by 7 bases, with 18 bases between.

This clonotype was found a few times. The CDR3 region is CASSPDREVAFF. The CDR3 bases are TGTGCCAGCTCGCCGGACAGGGAAGTAGCTTTCTTT. The chain uses TRBV18 and TRBJ1-1; 8 nucleotides agree with TRBD1. Trimming took 6 bases from V and 10 from J; bases not matched to a gene: 7. The CDR3 contains 12 residues. Germline CDR1 reads KGHSH; CDR2 reads LQKENI.

The table lists this clonotype with many counts. This chain uses TRBV28 with TRBJ1-3, with D possibly matching TRBD1 (5 bases). CDR1 is MDHEN, CDR2 SYDVKM, per germline. The V and J ends lost 2 bases and 5 bases respectively, with 13 bases between them. This CDR3 spans 15 amino acids. The CDR3 DNA sequence: TGTGCCAGCAGTTTAGGAGTAGACAGACGAAACACCATATATTTT. Amino acid sequence: CASSLGVDRRNTIYF. Complete variable domain (other parts from reference TRBV28 and TRBJ1-3): DVKVTQSSRYLVKRTGEKVFLECVQDMDHENMFWYRQDPGLGLRLIYFSYDVKMKEKGDIPEGYSVSREKKERFSLILESASTNQTSMYLCASSLGVDRRNTIYFGEGSWLTVV.

This clonotype was observed many times. The chain uses TRBV7-2 and TRBJ1-4, with D perhaps TRBD1 (5 bases). V was shortened by 5 bases and J by 1 base, with 14 bases between the two germline ends. CDR1 is SGHTA, CDR2 FQGNSA, per germline. The CDR3 totals 16 residues. CDR3 coding DNA: TGTGCCAGCAGCCCCGGAGGGGTGGGAACTAATGAAAAACTGTTTTTT. Its translation: CASSPGGVGTNEKLFF.

This clonotype occurred many times. V gene TRBV5-1 combines with J gene TRBJ1-4; 10 bases agree with TRBD1. V shed 0 bases and J 2 bases; nucleotides not matched to a gene: 7. The CDR3 loop spans 18 amino acids. CDR1 and CDR2 from the germline V gene are SGHRS and YFSETQ. The CDR3, as DNA: TGCGCCAGCAGCTTGGCCCCGGGACAGGGGTCGACTAATGAAAAACTGTTTTTT. Its translation: CASSLAPGQGSTNEKLFF.

This clonotype was counted many times. The V gene is TRBV7-9, the J gene TRBJ2-3; D is ambiguous. The germline V gene has CDR1 SEHNR and CDR2 FQNEAQ (reference sequence). The CDR3 spans 14 residues. Trimming pared 0 bases from V and 4 bases from J, leaving 8 bases between. CDR3 loop: CASSLAGKSDTQYF. DNA of the CDR3: TGTGCCAGCAGCTTAGCAGGGAAATCAGATACGCAGTATTTT. Drawing the rest from reference TRBV7-9 and TRBJ2-3, the complete variable domain is DTGVSQNPRHKITKRGQNVTFRCDPISEHNRLYWYRQTLGQGPEFLTYFQNEAQLEKSRLLSDRFSAERPKGSFSTLEIQRTEQGDSAMYLCASSLAGKSDTQYFGPGTRLTVL.

The chain joins TRBV20-1 to TRBJ2-1; possibly TRBD2 for D (5 bases). CDR1 and CDR2 (germline): DFQATT, SNEGSKA (reference sequence). The V end was cut by 2 bases, the J end by 1 base, with 12 bases between. This CDR3 is built from 15 residues. CDR3 sequence (DNA): TGCAGTGCTAGATTACGGGATACTTCCTACAATGAGCAGTTCTTC. It translates to CSARLRDTSYNEQFF.

The sample holds a few counts of this clonotype. The CDR3 DNA is TGTGCCAGCAAGACAGGGCGGGATAGCACTGAAGCTTTCTTT. Encoded protein: CASKTGRDSTEAFF. The chain has TRBV27 and TRBJ1-1; 7 nucleotides line up with TRBD1. This CDR3 region has 14 residues. V shed 7 bases, J shed 4 bases, and the junction held 9 bases outside the gene matches. The germline V gene encodes CDR1 MNHEY and CDR2 SMNVEV (reference sequence).

The chain uses TRBV20-1 and TRBJ2-5; a weak D match, TRBD1 (6 bases). The length of the CDR3 is 15 residues. The germline gives CDR1 DFQATT, CDR2 SNEGSKA (reference sequence). V was pared by 2 bases and J by 5 bases, with 18 bases between. The DNA of the CDR3 is TGCAGTGCTAGATCCTCACAGGGATTAGTGGAGACCCAGTACTTC. Its protein is CSARSSQGLVETQYF.

This sequence joins TRBV6-1 and TRBJ2-6; 7 bases fit TRBD1. J gave up 0 bases and V 5 bases, and 10 bases lay outside the gene matches. Germline V gives CDR1 MNHNS, CDR2 SASEGT. This CDR3 is 18 amino acids long. CDR3 in amino acids: CASSQRTGVYSGANVLTF. CDR3 nucleotides: TGTGCCAGCAGTCAGAGAACAGGGGTGTACTCTGGGGCCAACGTCCTGACTTTC.

This clonotype was seen more than once but under ten times. The V and J genes are TRBV7-8 and TRBJ1-3; no clear D gene. Deletions cut 4 bases from V and 6 bases from J, with 16 bases between. The length of the CDR3 is 15 residues. CDR1 is SGHVS and CDR2 is FQNEAQ in the germline V gene. The chain's CDR3 is CASSSRGSATNTIYF. Here the CDR3 DNA reads TGTGCCAGCAGCTCCCGTGGCAGCGCCACAAACACCATATATTTT.

V is TRBV7-9 and J is TRBJ2-7, with TRBD2 matching 13 bases. Germline trimming cut 4 bases from V and 5 bases from J; bases unmatched to any gene: 5. The CDR3 contains 15 residues. CDR1 and CDR2 (germline): SEHNR, FQNEAQ (reference sequence). Here the CDR3 reads CASSSWTSGRHEQYF. The CDR3 coding sequence is TGTGCCAGCAGCTCCTGGACTAGCGGGAGACACGAGCAGTACTTC.

This clonotype was seen a handful of times. The rearrangement joins TRBV18 to TRBJ2-2; TRBD2 aligns across 8 bases. This CDR3 has 16 amino acids. Trimming took 1 base from V and 5 from J; bases not matched to a gene: 6. Germline V gene lookup returns CDR1 KGHSH and CDR2 LQKENI. CDR3: CASSPRSGRGTGELFF. CDR3 DNA sequence: TGTGCCAGCTCACCACGAAGCGGGAGAGGGACCGGGGAGCTGTTTTTT.

The chain links TRBV20-1 to TRBJ2-7; TRBD2 aligns across 10 bases. Germline lookup yields CDR1 DFQATT and CDR2 SNEGSKA (reference sequence). The CDR3 is made up of 13 amino acids. Losses at the gene ends were 6 bases for V and 4 bases for J; bases not matched to a gene: 6. This CDR3 reads CSAEASGRYEQYF. DNA for the CDR3: TGCAGTGCCGAGGCTAGCGGGAGATACGAGCAGTACTTC.

This clonotype has ten or more counts. The rearrangement uses TRBV11-2 and TRBJ2-1, with D possibly called TRBD1 or TRBD2 (5 bases each). Germline CDR1 SGHAT, CDR2 FQNNGV. Trimming shortened V by 4 bases and J by 9 bases, and 10 bases separated the two germline ends. This CDR3 spans 12 amino acids. The CDR3 nucleotides are TGTGCCAGCAGCTCCACAGGAGGTGAGCAGTTCTTC. Its translation is CASSSTGGEQFF.

This clonotype was detected many times. The genes are TRBV7-9 and TRBJ2-1, with 9 bases identical to TRBD2. The V gene end was trimmed by 4 bases and the J gene end by 1 base; junction bases not matched to a gene: 11. The length of the CDR3 is 18 residues. Germline V gene data show CDR1 as SEHNR and CDR2 as FQNEAQ (reference sequence). Here the CDR3 reads CASSSWKWAGGSYNEQFF. As DNA, the CDR3 is TGTGCCAGCAGCTCCTGGAAATGGGCGGGAGGGTCCTACAATGAGCAGTTCTTC.

J is TRBJ1-6 and V is TRBV25-1; D uncertain. The CDR3 has 15 residues. Germline V CDR1 and CDR2: MGHDK, SYGVNS. Trimming pared 8 bases from V and 2 bases from J, leaving 13 bases between. This CDR3 is CASEPNRAYNSPLHF. The CDR3 DNA reads as TGTGCCAGCGAACCCAATCGGGCCTATAATTCACCCCTCCACTTT.

This chain joins TRBV4-2 and TRBJ2-1, with 10 nucleotides matching TRBD2. Germline CDR1 is LGHNA and CDR2 is YNFKEQ. V dropped 3 bases and J dropped 4; count of bases not matched to a gene: 6. The CDR3 spans 16 residues. The CDR3 spells CASSHPSGGMYNEQFF. The CDR3 DNA reads as TGTGCCAGCAGCCACCCTAGCGGGGGAATGTACAATGAGCAGTTCTTC.